The clone carrying this T cell receptor (beta chain) was detected ten times or more. Its antigen remains unknown. CDR1 and CDR2 (germline): GTSNPN, SVGIG (reference sequence). This CDR3 contains 17 residues. V was clipped by 1 base and J by 3 bases, with 21 bases between them. Exclusion criteria comprised uncontrolled infection, other autoimmune disease, pregnancy or lactation. This specimen belongs to a study of T cells in Graves' hyperthyroidism and ophthalmopathy. Study-wide points: Progression to ophthalmopathy was predicted a median of approximately 6.4 months early.

TCR beta CDR3 regions were amplified from RNA. RT-PCR in the first round (using the HTBI primer set) targeted the TCR CDR3. One entry per CDR3 protein results from TCRdb running MiXCR on the multiplex PCR reads. Altogether about 740,000 distinct CDR3 sequences are present, approximately 15% being singletons, with the ten largest covering roughly a tenth. The J gene is TRBJ1-2, the V gene TRBV30; tentatively, D is TRBD1 (6 bases). Sequencing used blood. The source is a woman under 30 with Graves' hyperthyroidism. CDR3 amino acids: CAWSGLRLSRGYYGYTF. CDR3 DNA sequence: TGTGCCTGGAGTGGTCTCAGATTAAGCAGGGGTTACTATGGCTACACCTTC.